This T cell receptor beta chain was found in a study of beta chain features in type 1 diabetes (dated 2018 in TCRdb). With respect to the entire study: Mean age, gender distribution, total cell number and subset yield were not different between patients and healthy donors. Across all samples, some 110,000,000 sorted cells were examined, and cell number per subset correlated strongly with RNA yield. The study compared the TCRB repertoires of sorted circulating CD4+ T cell subsets in recently diagnosed type 1 diabetes patients with those in matched healthy donors. Regulatory and stem cell-like memory subsets were isolated from only 8 patients and about eight healthy donors, whereas naive and central memory subsets came from all 30 or so donors.

Each donor gave one peripheral blood draw, averaging roughly 120 mL, which was collected into heparinised tubes. A BD FACSAria II was used to sort naive, central memory, regulatory and stem cell-like memory CD4+ T cells with a panel that included CD45RO, CCR7, CD25, CD127, CD95 and CD27. All sorted populations exceeded 95% purity. Right away, PBMCs were isolated by Lymphoprep density gradient centrifugation and were stained directly, with no culture step. To minimize batch effects, samples were stained and sorted in pairs, one healthy donor with one patient per experiment. The full study reports these points: Naive, central memory and regulatory TCRB repertoires appeared to be more alike among patients than among healthy donors. Shorter templates might have been favored by PCR, but patient and control samples were amplified and corrected together, so both groups would have been affected equally by any skew. Because cDNA rather than genomic DNA was sequenced, highly expressing activated cells could have been over-represented, although no difference in activation and CD3 levels was found between groups. In all four CD4+ subsets, TCRB CDR3 length was moderately but significantly shorter in type 1 diabetes patients. At VDJ recombination sites, type 1 diabetes patients had fewer insertions and more deleted nucleotides, which implies abnormalities in thymic rearrangement. Because the HLA sub-analyses included only small numbers of individuals, any influence of HLA type on TCRB rearrangement was left unresolved.

For CDR1 and CDR2, the germline V gene lists MNHNS and SASEGT. V is pared back by 6 bases and J by 7 bases, with 12 bases lying between the germline termini. The CDR3 measures 12 amino acids from cysteine to phenylalanine. The entry retains the CDR3 DNA only, 36 bases that are in frame from base 1. The High Capacity cDNA Reverse Transcription Kit was used to reverse transcribe all of the isolated RNA, meaning that expressed TCRB transcripts were what got sequenced. Deep immunoSEQ sequencing was performed on naive, central memory and regulatory T cell samples, with an average of about 4 million total reads per sample. After sorted cells were lysed in RLT buffer, RNA was extracted with DNase-treated RNeasy Micro or Mini kits, with the choice depending on cell number. To prevent cross-contamination, each cell subset was processed individually, whereas patient and healthy donor samples were processed jointly. TCRB sequences were amplified from cDNA with the immunoSEQ multiplex PCR, producing 87-bp fragments spanning the CDR3 region. The amplicons were sequenced using the Illumina HiSeq platform. In the source study's methods: PCR bias was corrected computationally using synthetic template baselines, and reads within Hamming distance 2 were collapsed, with unmergeable singletons discarded. Reads were aligned against IMGT so that V, D and J genes, CDR3 length and insertions or deletions at six rearrangement sites could be assigned. Within each subset, clonotype counts were normalized to sorted cell number, after which true diversity and Gini coefficients were computed with the tcR R package. The overlap coefficient, calculated on TCRB nucleotide sequences, was used to quantify repertoire sharing. Out-of-frame TCRB sequences from naive cells were analyzed as a proxy for the pre-selection repertoire. This immuneACCESS table, as held by TCRdb, lists in-frame sequences with V and J called but not all clones. Of the missing ones, under half trace to an unresolved V gene in checked studies; the others have no known cause. V and J calls and clone size come straight from that table; D and trimming were deduced from the DNA. Within this sample are approximately 250,000 clones, with 11% to 15% of them counted one time only. About 0.027% of the sample goes to the ten largest clones.

Concerning this clone itself: The antigen it binds to is not known. No quality values exist for individual bases; no much larger clone is one base distant.

Sequenced material: naive CD4+ T cells from blood. Explained via the paper, the cell subset or site label denotes: true naive CD4+ T cells. The rearrangement joined TRBV6-1 to TRBJ1-2; the D gene cannot be resolved reliably. The receptor's source is a woman aged 40-49 years in good health. The DNA sequence is given as TGTGCCAGCAGGAAGGAGGGAGGTGGCTACACCTTC. Translated, this gives CASRKEGGGYTF.